The 16 T cell receptor beta chains listed next were all sequenced from one sample in a study of PD-1 blockade in classical Hodgkin lymphoma (dated by TCRdb to the early 2020s). The library came from the immunoSEQ multiplex PCR assay. TCRdb mirrors the immuneACCESS table, restricted to in-frame sequences. Some clones are absent from its copies; in checked studies, under half trace to an unresolved V gene, and the reason for the others is unknown. Recorded for this sample are 31,000 or so clones; roughly four fifths of them occurred a single time. About 18% of the sample comes from the top ten. The sample's time point label, in plain terms: cycle 4 day 1 (C4D1), after more than five weeks of nivolumab. Every trial patient had relapsed following autologous stem cell transplantation, and prior brentuximab vedotin exposure was what differed among cohorts A, B and C. The specimen was peripheral blood mononuclear cells (PBMCs), collected before the fourth cycle of nivolumab. The receptors stem from a human donor with classical Hodgkin lymphoma.

This sequence joins TRBV7-9 and TRBJ1-2; 9 positions agree with TRBD1. CDR1 and CDR2 from the germline V gene are SEHNR and FQNEAQ (reference sequence). Trimming removed 8 bases from V and 1 base from J; junction bases left unmatched: 11. The CDR3 totals 16 residues. The CDR3 region is CASGRDRAHLNYGYTF. The CDR3 DNA reads TGTGCCAGCGGGAGGGACAGGGCCCACCTTAACTATGGCTACACCTTC.

V and J are TRBV7-9 and TRBJ1-2; D might be TRBD1 (6 bases). Germline CDR1 reads SEHNR; CDR2 reads FQNEAQ (reference sequence). V was shortened by 3 bases and J by 8 bases, with 31 bases between the two germline ends. The CDR3 contains 19 residues. CDR3 amino acids: CASSLIGAAGAGSKRGYTF. Here the CDR3 DNA reads TGTGCCAGCAGCTTGATAGGCGCCGCGGGGGCGGGTAGCAAAAGAGGCTACACCTTC.

This clone has just a few counts. The V call is TRBV4-2, the J call TRBJ2-2; maybe TRBD1 (6 bases). The CDR3 is 16 residues long. Germline loops: CDR1 LGHNA, CDR2 YNFKEQ. Trimming removed 4 bases from V and 3 bases from J, with 15 bases in between. CDR3 sequence: CASSPLGTRDTGELFF. In DNA, the CDR3 is TGTGCCAGCAGCCCCCTTGGGACACGAGACACCGGGGAGCTGTTTTTT.

The V gene is TRBV7-4, the J gene TRBJ1-3, with a tentative D call TRBD1 (6 bases). V lost 7 bases and J lost 3, with 19 bases in between. CDR1 and CDR2 (germline): SGHVT, SQSDAQ. The CDR3 totals 16 residues. In DNA, the CDR3 is TGTGCCAGCAACCAGAGGGGCAGGGGCGATGGAAACACCATATATTTT. As protein: CASNQRGRGDGNTIYF.

The rearrangement joins TRBV5-8 to TRBJ1-4; TRBD1 matches at 9 bases. V shed 0 bases, J shed 7 bases, and the junction held 10 bases outside the gene matches. The CDR3 extends over 17 amino acids. The germline gives CDR1 SGHTS, CDR2 YDEGEE. The CDR3 DNA is TGTGCCAGCAGCTTGGCGGGACAGGGCGAACCGGGTGAAAAACTGTTTTTT. The encoded protein is CASSLAGQGEPGEKLFF.

The chain joins TRBV10-3 to TRBJ1-3; TRBD1 matches 8 bases. The CDR3 sequence is 14 residues long. The germline V gene encodes CDR1 ENHRY and CDR2 SYGVKD. V shed 4 bases, J shed 3 bases, and the junction held 2 bases outside the gene matches. For the CDR3, the DNA is TGTGCCATCAGTGCGACAGGGGTTGGAAACACCATATATTTT. Amino acid sequence: CAISATGVGNTIYF.

The V call is TRBV2, the J call TRBJ1-2, with 9 bases aligning to TRBD1. V gave up 5 bases and J gave up 8 bases; unmatched junction bases: 12. Per the germline V gene, CDR1 is SNHLY and CDR2 is FYNNEI. CDR3 length: 15 residues. CDR3 bases: TGTGCCAGCAGTATGACAGGGGGGAGCATTTTCGGCTACACCTTC. Encoded protein: CASSMTGGSIFGYTF.

The chain is built from TRBV4-3 and TRBJ2-3; D uncertain. The CDR3 is 13 amino acids. V lost 4 bases and J lost 3, with 8 bases in between. The V gene's germline CDR1 is LGHNA and CDR2 YSLEER. The CDR3 sequence is CASSREGTDTQYF. The CDR3 nucleotides are TGCGCCAGCAGCCGAGAAGGAACAGATACGCAGTATTTT.

The chain couples TRBV2 to TRBJ1-5, with TRBD1 identical over 7 bases. The CDR3 sequence is 15 residues long. In germline, CDR1 is SNHLY, CDR2 FYNNEI. V shed 7 bases and J 4 bases; nucleotides not matched to a gene: 10. The CDR3 reads CASIPTPRGNQPQHF. CDR3 sequence (DNA): TGTGCCAGCATTCCAACGCCCAGGGGGAATCAGCCCCAGCATTTT.

The chain carries TRBV6-5 and TRBJ2-1, with a tentative D call TRBD2 (6 bases). V was pared by 4 bases and J by 4 bases, with 14 bases between. Germline V gene sequence: CDR1 MNHEY, CDR2 SVGAGI. The CDR3 is made up of 15 amino acids. The CDR3 coding sequence is TGTGCCAGCAGTTGGAGGGGCGGACTATACAATGAGCAGTTCTTC. Protein product: CASSWRGGLYNEQFF.

The rearrangement links TRBV5-1 to TRBJ2-2; no clear D. V gave up 5 bases and J gave up 9 bases, with 17 bases separating them. The CDR3 is made up of 14 amino acids. Germline V gene lookup returns CDR1 SGHRS and CDR2 YFSETQ. In DNA form, the CDR3 reads TGCGCCAGCAGTTCTACCCCTTCAGAGAGGGAGCTGTTTTTT. Amino acids: CASSSTPSERELFF. Full variable domain (remainder filled in from reference TRBV5-1 and TRBJ2-2): KAGVTQTPRYLIKTRGQQVTLSCSPISGHRSVSWYQQTPGQGLQFLFEYFSETQRNKGNFPGRFSGRQFSNSRSEMNVSTLELGDSALYLCASSSTPSERELFFGEGSRLTVL.

V usage is TRBV6-5 and J usage is TRBJ1-2; maybe TRBD1 (6 bases). V was clipped by 2 bases and J by 8 bases, with 12 bases between them. The CDR3 runs to 13 residues. Germline V lookup: CDR1 MNHEY, CDR2 SVGAGI. In DNA form, the CDR3 reads TGTGCCAGCAGTTACCCGGCAGGGGACGGCTACACCTTC. It specifies CASSYPAGDGYTF.

This chain links TRBV7-3 with TRBJ2-1, with TRBD2 matching over 8 bases. Trimming took 2 bases from V and 4 from J; bases not matched to a gene: 4. The CDR3 has 15 amino acids. Germline assignment: CDR1 SGHTA and CDR2 FQGTGA. CDR3 bases: TGTGCCAGCAGCTTATTCGCGGGAGGTTACAATGAGCAGTTCTTC. Protein: CASSLFAGGYNEQFF.

This clone was seen more than once but under ten times. CDR3 bases: TGCGCCAGCAGTTCGAGGGAAGAGGCTGAAGCTTTCTTT. Residues: CASSSREEAEAFF. This rearrangement joins TRBV5-1 to TRBJ1-1, with D hard to call. This CDR3 region has 13 residues. Germline loops: CDR1 SGHRS, CDR2 YFSETQ. Trimming pared 5 bases from V and 6 bases from J, leaving 14 bases between.

Turning to this clone: Within the sample, other DNA sequences also encode this same CDR3. The rearrangement links TRBV5-5 to TRBJ1-1; D remains unclear. Germline V gene sequence: CDR1 SGHKS, CDR2 YYEKEE (reference sequence). The CDR3 extends over 13 amino acids. Trimming shortened V by 4 bases and J by 4 bases, and 11 bases separated the two germline ends. The CDR3 spells CASSLSYGTEAFF. CDR3 nucleotide sequence: TGTGCCAGCAGCCTATCCTATGGCACTGAAGCTTTCTTT.

The V gene is TRBV4-2, the J gene TRBJ1-3; the match to TRBD1 covers 9 bases. Germline trimming cut 3 bases from V and 4 bases from J; bases unmatched to any gene: 10. This CDR3 spans 17 amino acids. Germline values: CDR1 LGHNA, CDR2 YNFKEQ. The CDR3 here is CASSQGLQGARGNTIYF. CDR3 bases: TGTGCCAGCAGCCAGGGATTACAGGGGGCAAGGGGAAACACCATATATTTT.